The present T cell receptor (beta chain) was sequenced within a study of CD8 T cells in ankylosing spondylitis. The CDR3 extends over 15 amino acids. V lost 4 bases, J lost 0 bases, and 9 bases lay in between. Germline lookup yields CDR1 KGHDR and CDR2 SFDVKD. Library preparation for TCR beta used quantitative 5'-RACE with molecular barcodes. TCRdb called the 5' RACE reads again in MiXCR, with one record for every CDR3 protein. The table shows a few hundred thousand distinct CDR3 sequences, with 9.5% to 13% occurring only once. The chain couples TRBV24-1 to TRBJ1-5; D perhaps matches TRBD1 (5 bases). The sequencing sample was made of blood, either unsorted or a sorted T cell fraction (not recorded which). This sequence was found in a female donor with ankylosing spondylitis or in good health (not recorded which). CDR3 DNA: TGTGCCACCAGTGACTCAGGGCTTAGCAATCAGCCCCAGCATTTT. Encoded protein: CATSDSGLSNQPQHF.